This TCR beta chain was obtained from a study of beta chain features in type 1 diabetes. Whole-study findings and limits: Insertion counts at VDJ junctions were lower in type 1 diabetes patients, who also showed more deletions there. A closer apparent resemblance between naive, central memory and Treg TCRB repertoires was seen in patients than in healthy donors. Shorter templates may be favored by PCR, equally so in patients and controls.

As every portion of the isolated RNA was reverse transcribed, the sequencing read expressed TCRB transcripts. Read counts averaged around 4 million for samples of naive, central memory and regulatory T cells. TCRdb's table, derived via immunoSEQ multiplex PCR, lists solely in-frame clones and lacks some. The repertoire holds roughly 250,000 clones, with under 70% as singletons. As concerns this clone: Its antigen is not known. Other DNA sequences in the same sample also yield this CDR3.

The sequence was obtained from a man between 25 and 39 years old in good health. The sample consisted of naive CD4+ T cells from blood.

Written as DNA, the CDR3 is TGTGCCTGGAGTGTCGGGAGCGGAACAGATACGCAGTATTTT. This codes for CAWSVGSGTDTQYF. This chain uses TRBV30 with TRBJ2-3; a possible D gene is TRBD2 (6 bases). Germline lookup yields CDR1 GTSNPN and CDR2 SVGIG (reference sequence). The CDR3 spans 14 residues. V lost 0 bases to trimming and J lost 3 bases, with 10 bases between them.